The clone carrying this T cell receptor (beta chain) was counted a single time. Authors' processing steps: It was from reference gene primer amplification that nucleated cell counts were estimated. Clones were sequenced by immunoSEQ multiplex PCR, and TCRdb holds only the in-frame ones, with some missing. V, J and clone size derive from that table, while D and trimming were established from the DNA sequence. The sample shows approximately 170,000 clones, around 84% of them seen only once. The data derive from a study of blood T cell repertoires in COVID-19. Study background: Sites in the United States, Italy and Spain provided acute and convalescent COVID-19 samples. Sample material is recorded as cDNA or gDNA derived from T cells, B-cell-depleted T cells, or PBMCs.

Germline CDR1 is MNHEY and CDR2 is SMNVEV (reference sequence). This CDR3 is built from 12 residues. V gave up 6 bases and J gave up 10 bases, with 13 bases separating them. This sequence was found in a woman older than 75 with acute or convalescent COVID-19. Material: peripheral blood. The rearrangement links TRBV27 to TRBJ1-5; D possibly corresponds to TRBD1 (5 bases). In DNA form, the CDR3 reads TGTGCCAGCAGAGGGGTCGGTGGACCCCAGCATTTT. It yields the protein CASRGVGGPQHF.